This T cell receptor (beta chain) was captured by sequencing in a study of blood T cell repertoires in COVID-19. Some clones are missing from TCRdb's copy, which holds only in-frame ones; the method was immunoSEQ multiplex PCR. The sample records 150,000 to 200,000 clones, about 83% being singletons. V lost 0 bases and J 7 bases, leaving 9 bases between the germline ends. This CDR3 contains 13 residues. Per germline, CDR1 MGHRA and CDR2 YSYEKL. This clone showed up just once. Sequences were obtained from peripheral blood. The clonotype was recovered from a human donor in a cohort sampled during active COVID-19. The rearrangement uses TRBV4-1 and TRBJ2-5; tentative D call: TRBD2 (6 bases). The CDR3 region is CASSQDWGGTQYF. CDR3 in DNA: TGCGCCAGCAGCCAAGATTGGGGAGGGACCCAGTACTTC.